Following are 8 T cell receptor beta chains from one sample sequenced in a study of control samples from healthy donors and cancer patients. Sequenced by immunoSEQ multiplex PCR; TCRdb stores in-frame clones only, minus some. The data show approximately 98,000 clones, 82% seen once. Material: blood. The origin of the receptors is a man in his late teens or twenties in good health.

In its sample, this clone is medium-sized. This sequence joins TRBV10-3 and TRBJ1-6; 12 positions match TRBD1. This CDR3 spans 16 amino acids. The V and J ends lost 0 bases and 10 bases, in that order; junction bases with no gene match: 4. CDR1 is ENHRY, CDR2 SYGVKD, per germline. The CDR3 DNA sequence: TGTGCCATCAGTGAGTCGAGAGGGACAGGGGGCTCACCCCTCCACTTT. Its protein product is CAISESRGTGGSPLHF.

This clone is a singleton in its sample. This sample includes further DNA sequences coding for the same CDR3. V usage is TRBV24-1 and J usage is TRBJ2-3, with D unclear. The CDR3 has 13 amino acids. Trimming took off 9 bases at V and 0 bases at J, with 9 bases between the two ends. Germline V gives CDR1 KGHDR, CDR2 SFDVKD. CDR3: CATEAASTDTQYF. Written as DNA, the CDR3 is TGTGCCACCGAGGCAGCTAGCACAGATACGCAGTATTTT.

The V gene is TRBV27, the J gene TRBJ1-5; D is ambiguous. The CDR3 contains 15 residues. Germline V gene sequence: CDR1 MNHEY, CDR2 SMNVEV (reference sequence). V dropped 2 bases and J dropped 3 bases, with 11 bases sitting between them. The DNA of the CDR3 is TGTGCCAGCAGTTTAATACGGGGAATCAATCAGCCCCAGCATTTT. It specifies CASSLIRGINQPQHF.

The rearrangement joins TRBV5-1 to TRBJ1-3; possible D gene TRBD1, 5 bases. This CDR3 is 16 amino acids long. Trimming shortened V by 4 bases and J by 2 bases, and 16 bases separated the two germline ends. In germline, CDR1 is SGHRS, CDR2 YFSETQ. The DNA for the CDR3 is TGCGCCAGCAGCCCTGATGGTCGGGGACCTGGAAACACCATATATTTT. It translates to CASSPDGRGPGNTIYF.

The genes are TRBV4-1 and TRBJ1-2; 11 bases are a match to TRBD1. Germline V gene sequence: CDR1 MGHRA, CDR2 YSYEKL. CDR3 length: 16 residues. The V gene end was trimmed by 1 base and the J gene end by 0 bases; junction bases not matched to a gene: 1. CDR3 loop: CASSQVGQGANYGYTF. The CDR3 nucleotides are TGCGCCAGCAGCCAAGTGGGACAGGGGGCTAACTATGGCTACACCTTC.

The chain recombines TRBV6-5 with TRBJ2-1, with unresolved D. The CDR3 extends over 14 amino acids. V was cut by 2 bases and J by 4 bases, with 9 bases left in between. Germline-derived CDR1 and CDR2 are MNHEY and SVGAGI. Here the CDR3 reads CASSYRQAYNEQFF. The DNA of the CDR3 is TGTGCCAGCAGTTACCGTCAGGCTTACAATGAGCAGTTCTTC.

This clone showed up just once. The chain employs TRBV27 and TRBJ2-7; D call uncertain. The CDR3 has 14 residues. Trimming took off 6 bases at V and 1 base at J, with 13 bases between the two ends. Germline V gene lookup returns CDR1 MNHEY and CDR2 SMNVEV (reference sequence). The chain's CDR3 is CASRFTVGSYEQYV. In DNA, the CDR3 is TGTGCCAGCAGATTTACAGTGGGATCCTACGAGCAGTACGTC.

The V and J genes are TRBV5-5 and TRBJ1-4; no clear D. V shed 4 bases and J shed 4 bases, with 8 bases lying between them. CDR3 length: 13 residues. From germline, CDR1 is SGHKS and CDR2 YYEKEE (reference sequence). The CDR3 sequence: CASSRGSNEKLFF. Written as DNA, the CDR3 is TGTGCCAGCAGCCGGGGAAGTAATGAAAAACTGTTTTTT.